This is a list of T cell receptor beta chains from one sample in a study. TCRdb reanalysed the 5' RACE reads using MiXCR and keeps one entry per CDR3 protein. Of 60,000 to 65,000 distinct CDR3 sequences in the sample, approximately 23% were seen once. What was sequenced was memory CD4+ T cells sorted from a lymph node. These receptors were taken from a female donor with breast cancer. Each CDR3 is given with its conserved first and last residue. The order of the fields is clone size, J gene, V gene, D gene, CDR3 protein, CDR3 DNA. The D gene is left open where the match is weak. A clone size is listed for some rows: how often the clone was seen (once, few, many), or a class if it is expanded.

many TRBJ2-2 TRBV6-5 . CASSYRGPGELFF TGTGCCAGCAGTTACCGGGGTCCCGGGGAGCTGTTTTTT
. TRBJ2-1 TRBV9 TRBD2 CASSVASGIYNEQFF TGTGCCAGCAGCGTAGCTAGCGGGATCTACAATGAGCAGTTCTTC
once TRBJ1-4 TRBV6-5 . CTSSYSMPGSIEKLFF TGTACCAGCAGTTACTCGATGCCCGGGTCGATTGAAAAACTGTTTTTT
. TRBJ1-1 TRBV30 . CACTGTAFYEAFF TGTGCCTGTACCGGGACGGCCTTTTATGAAGCTTTCTTT
many TRBJ2-6 TRBV7-2 . CASSLAGEPGANVLTF TGTGCCAGCAGCTTAGCCGGGGAGCCTGGGGCCAACGTCCTGACTTTC
many TRBJ2-3 TRBV5-1 TRBD2 CASSWQTSGGRTDTQYF TGCGCCAGCAGCTGGCAGACTAGCGGGGGCCGCACAGATACGCAGTATTTT
. TRBJ1-2 TRBV5-1 . CASSLEPYGYTF TGCGCCAGCAGCTTGGAGCCCTATGGCTACACCTTC
many TRBJ1-1 TRBV5-1 . CASSLAGGDTEAFF TGCGCCAGCAGCTTGGCCGGAGGGGACACTGAAGCTTTCTTT
many TRBJ1-2 TRBV29-1 . CSVDLLYGYTF TGCAGCGTTGACCTGCTTTATGGCTACACCTTC
few TRBJ2-2 TRBV28 TRBD1 CASSLSGTGKTGELFF TGCGCCAGCAGTTTGTCCGGGACAGGGAAGACCGGGGAGCTGTTTTTT
few TRBJ2-3 TRBV7-9 . CASSLTNGRLTDTQYF TGTGCCAGCAGCTTAACTAACGGGAGACTTACAGATACGCAGTATTTT
. TRBJ2-7 TRBV7-2 . CASSLGGGTGPYEQYF TGTGCCAGCAGCTTAGGGGGGGGCACGGGCCCCTACGAGCAGTACTTC
few TRBJ2-3 TRBV4-3 . CASSQNTGPDTQYF TGCGCCAGCAGCCAGAATACAGGGCCAGATACGCAGTATTTT
. TRBJ2-2 TRBV5-1 TRBD2 CASSLDPGLALSGELFF TGCGCCAGCAGCTTGGATCCGGGACTAGCCCTTTCCGGGGAGCTGTTTTTT
many TRBJ1-1 TRBV29-1 . CSVADPSVGTEAFF TGCAGCGTTGCAGACCCGTCGGTTGGCACTGAAGCTTTCTTT
few TRBJ2-5 TRBV29-1 TRBD2 CSVQAGGPGETQYF TGCAGCGTCCAAGCGGGAGGGCCGGGAGAGACCCAGTACTTC